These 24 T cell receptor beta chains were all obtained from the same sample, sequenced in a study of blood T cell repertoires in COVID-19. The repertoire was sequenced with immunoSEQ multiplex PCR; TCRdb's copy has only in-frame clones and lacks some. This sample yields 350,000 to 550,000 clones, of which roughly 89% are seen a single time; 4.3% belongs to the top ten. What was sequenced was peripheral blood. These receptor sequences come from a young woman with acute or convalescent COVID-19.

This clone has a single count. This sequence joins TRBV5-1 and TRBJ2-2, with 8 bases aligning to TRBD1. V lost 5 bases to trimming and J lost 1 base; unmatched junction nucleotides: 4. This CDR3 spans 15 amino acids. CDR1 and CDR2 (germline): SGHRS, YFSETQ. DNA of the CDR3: TGCGCCAGCAGACCCGGGACAGGGAACACCGGGGAGCTGTTTTTT. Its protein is CASRPGTGNTGELFF.

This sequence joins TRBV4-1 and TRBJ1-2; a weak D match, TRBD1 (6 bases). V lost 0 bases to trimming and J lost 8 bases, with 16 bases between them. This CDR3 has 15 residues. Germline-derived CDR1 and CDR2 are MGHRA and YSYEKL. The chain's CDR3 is CASSQEQGSTEGYTF. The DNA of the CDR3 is TGCGCCAGCAGCCAAGAACAGGGATCTACTGAGGGCTACACCTTC.

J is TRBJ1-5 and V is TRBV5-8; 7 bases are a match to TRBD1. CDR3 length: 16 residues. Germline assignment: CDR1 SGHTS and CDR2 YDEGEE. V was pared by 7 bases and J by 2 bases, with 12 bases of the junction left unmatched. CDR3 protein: CASLSGQAIGNQPQHF. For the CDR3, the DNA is TGTGCCAGCCTTTCTGGACAGGCTATCGGCAATCAGCCCCAGCATTTT.

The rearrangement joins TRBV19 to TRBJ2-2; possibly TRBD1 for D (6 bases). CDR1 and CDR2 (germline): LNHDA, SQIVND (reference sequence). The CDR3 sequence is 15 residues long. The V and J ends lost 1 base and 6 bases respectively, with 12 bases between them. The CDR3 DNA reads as TGTGCCAGTAGTATAGGAGGGGGAGTGCCCGGGGAGCTGTTTTTT. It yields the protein CASSIGGGVPGELFF.

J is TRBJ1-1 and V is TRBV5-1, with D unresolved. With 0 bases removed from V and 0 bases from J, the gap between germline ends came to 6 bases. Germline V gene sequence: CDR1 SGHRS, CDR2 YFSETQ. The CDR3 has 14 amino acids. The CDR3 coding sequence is TGCGCCAGCAGCTTGGGCCCGGTGAACACTGAAGCTTTCTTT. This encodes CASSLGPVNTEAFF.

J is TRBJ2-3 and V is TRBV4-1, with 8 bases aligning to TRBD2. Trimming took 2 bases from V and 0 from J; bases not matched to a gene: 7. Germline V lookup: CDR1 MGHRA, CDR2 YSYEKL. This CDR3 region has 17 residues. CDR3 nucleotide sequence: TGCGCCAGCAGCCAACAAATGAGCGGGGGAAGCACAGATACGCAGTATTTT. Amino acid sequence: CASSQQMSGGSTDTQYF.

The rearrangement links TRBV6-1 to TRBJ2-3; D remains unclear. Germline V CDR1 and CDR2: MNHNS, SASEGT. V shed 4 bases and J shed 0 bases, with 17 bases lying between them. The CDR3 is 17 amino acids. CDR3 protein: CASSAVRLYYSTDTQYF. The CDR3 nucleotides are TGTGCCAGCAGTGCGGTTCGTCTTTACTACAGCACAGATACGCAGTATTTT.

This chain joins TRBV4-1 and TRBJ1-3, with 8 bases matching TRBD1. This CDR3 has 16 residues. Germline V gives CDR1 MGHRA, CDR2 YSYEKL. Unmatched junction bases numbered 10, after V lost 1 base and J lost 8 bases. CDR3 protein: CASSQVPGQGGYTIYF. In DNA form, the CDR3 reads TGCGCCAGCAGCCAAGTCCCCGGACAGGGTGGGTACACCATATATTTT.

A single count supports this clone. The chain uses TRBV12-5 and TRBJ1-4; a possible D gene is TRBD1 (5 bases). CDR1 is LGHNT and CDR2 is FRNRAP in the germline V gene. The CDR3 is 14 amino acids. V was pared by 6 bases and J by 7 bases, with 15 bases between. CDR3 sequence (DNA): TGTGCTAGTGGCGATGGGGGGACGGTTGAAAAACTGTTTTTT. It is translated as CASGDGGTVEKLFF.

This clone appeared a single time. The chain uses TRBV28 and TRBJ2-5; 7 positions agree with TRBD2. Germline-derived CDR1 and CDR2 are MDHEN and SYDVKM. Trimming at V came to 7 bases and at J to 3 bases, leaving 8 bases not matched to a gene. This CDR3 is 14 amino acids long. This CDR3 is CASKATSEEETQYF. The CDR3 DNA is TGTGCCAGCAAGGCCACTAGCGAAGAAGAGACCCAGTACTTC.

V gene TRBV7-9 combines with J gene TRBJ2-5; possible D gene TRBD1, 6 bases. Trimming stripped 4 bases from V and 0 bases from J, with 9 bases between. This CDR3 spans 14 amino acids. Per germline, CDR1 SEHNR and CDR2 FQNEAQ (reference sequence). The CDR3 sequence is CASSYYRDQETQYF. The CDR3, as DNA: TGTGCCAGCAGCTATTACAGGGACCAAGAGACCCAGTACTTC.

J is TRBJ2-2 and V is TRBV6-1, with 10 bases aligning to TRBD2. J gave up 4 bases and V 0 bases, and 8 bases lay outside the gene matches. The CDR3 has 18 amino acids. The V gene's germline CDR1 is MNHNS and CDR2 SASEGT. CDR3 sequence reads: CASSEALRLAGGTGELFF. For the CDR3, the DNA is TGTGCCAGCAGTGAAGCGCTGCGCTTAGCGGGGGGCACCGGGGAGCTGTTTTTT.

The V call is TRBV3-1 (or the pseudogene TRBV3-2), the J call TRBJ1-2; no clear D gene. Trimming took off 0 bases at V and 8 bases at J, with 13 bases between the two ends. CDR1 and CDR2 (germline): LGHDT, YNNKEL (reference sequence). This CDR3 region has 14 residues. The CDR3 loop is CASSQDNNPVGYTF. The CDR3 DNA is TGTGCCAGCAGCCAAGATAACAACCCCGTCGGCTACACCTTC.

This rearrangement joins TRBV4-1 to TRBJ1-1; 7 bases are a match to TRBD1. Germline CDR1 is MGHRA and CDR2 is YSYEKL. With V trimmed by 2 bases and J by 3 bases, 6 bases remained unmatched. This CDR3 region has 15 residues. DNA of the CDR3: TGCGCCAGCAGCCAAAGTCAGGGGGATCACACTGAAGCTTTCTTT. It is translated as CASSQSQGDHTEAFF.

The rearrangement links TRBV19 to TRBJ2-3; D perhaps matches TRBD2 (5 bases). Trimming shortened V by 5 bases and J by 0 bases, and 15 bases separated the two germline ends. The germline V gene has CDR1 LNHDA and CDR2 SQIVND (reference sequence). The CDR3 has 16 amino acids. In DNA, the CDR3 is TGTGCCAGTAGTGCCGGACTTTCTCTTAGCACAGATACGCAGTATTTT. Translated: CASSAGLSLSTDTQYF. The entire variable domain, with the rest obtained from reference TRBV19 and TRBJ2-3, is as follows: DGGITQSPKYLFRKEGQNVTLSCEQNLNHDAMYWYRQDPGQGLRLIYYSQIVNDFQKGDIAEGYSVSREKKESFPLTVTSAQKNPTAFYLCASSAGLSLSTDTQYFGPGTRLTVL.

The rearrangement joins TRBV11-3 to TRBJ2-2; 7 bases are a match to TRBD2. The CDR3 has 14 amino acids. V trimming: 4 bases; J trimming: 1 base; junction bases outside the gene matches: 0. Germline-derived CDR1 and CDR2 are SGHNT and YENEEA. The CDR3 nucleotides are TGTGCCAGCAGCTGGGAGGGGAACACCGGGGAGCTGTTTTTT. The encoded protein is CASSWEGNTGELFF. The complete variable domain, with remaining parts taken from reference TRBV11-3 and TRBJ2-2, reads EAGVVQSPRYKIIEKKQPVAFWCNPISGHNTLYWYLQNLGQGPELLIRYENEEAVDDSQLPKDRFSAERLKGVDSTLKIQPAELGDSAVYLCASSWEGNTGELFFGEGSRLTVL.

CDR3 in DNA: TGTGCCAGCAGCTTAGCAGGTTGGGTTTCCGGGGAGCTGTTTTTT. Amino acids: CASSLAGWVSGELFF. The chain has TRBV11-2 and TRBJ2-2; D unclear. This CDR3 has 15 amino acids. Germline V gene lookup returns CDR1 SGHAT and CDR2 FQNNGV. V shed 1 base and J shed 6 bases, with 12 bases lying between them.

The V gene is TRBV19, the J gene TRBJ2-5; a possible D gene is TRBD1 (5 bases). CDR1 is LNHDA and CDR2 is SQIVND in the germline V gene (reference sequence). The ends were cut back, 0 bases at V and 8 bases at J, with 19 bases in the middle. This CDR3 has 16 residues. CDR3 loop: CASSIDLAQVVSTQYF. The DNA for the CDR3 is TGTGCCAGTAGTATAGATCTGGCACAGGTCGTAAGTACCCAGTACTTC.

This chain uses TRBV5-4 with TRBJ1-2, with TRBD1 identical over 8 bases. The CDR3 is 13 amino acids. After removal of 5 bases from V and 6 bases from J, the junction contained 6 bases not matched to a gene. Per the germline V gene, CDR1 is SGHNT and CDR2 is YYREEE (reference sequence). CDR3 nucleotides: TGTGCCAGCAGTTCCGGGACAGGAGATGGCTACACCTTC. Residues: CASSSGTGDGYTF. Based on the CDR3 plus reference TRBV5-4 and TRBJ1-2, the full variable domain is ETGVTQSPTHLIKTRGQQVTLRCSSQSGHNTVSWYQQALGQGPQFIFQYYREEENGRGNFPPRFSGLQFPNYSSELNVNALELDDSALYLCASSSGTGDGYTFGSGTRLTVV.

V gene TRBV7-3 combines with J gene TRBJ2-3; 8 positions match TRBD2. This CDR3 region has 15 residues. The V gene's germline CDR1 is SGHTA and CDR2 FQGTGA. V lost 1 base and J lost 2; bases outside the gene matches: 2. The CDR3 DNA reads TGTGCCAGCAGCTTAAGCGGGGGGCACACAGATACGCAGTATTTT. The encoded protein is CASSLSGGHTDTQYF.

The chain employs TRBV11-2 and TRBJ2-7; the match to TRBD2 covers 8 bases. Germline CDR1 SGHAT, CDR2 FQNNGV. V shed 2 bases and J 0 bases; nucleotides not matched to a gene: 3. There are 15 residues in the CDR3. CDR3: CASSLYRGGSYEQYF. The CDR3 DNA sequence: TGTGCCAGCAGCTTATACCGGGGGGGCTCCTACGAGCAGTACTTC.

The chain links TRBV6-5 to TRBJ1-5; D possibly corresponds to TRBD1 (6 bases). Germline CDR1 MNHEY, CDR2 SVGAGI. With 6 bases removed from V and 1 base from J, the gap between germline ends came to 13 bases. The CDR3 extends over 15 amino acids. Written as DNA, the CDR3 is TGTGCCAGCAGGCCCGGGACACTAAGCAATCAGCCCCAGCATTTT. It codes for CASRPGTLSNQPQHF.

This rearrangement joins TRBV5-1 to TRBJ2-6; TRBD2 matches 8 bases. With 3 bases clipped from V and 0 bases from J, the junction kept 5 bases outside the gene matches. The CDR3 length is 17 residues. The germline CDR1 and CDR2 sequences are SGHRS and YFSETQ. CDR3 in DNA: TGCGCCAGCAGCTGGACTAGCCCTAGCTCTGGGGCCAACGTCCTGACTTTC. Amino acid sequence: CASSWTSPSSGANVLTF.

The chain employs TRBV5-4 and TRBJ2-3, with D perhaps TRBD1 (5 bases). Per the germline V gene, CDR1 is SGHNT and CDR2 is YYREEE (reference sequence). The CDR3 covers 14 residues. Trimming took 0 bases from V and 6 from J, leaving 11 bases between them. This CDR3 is CASSLEVAGDTQYF. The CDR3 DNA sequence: TGTGCCAGCAGCTTGGAAGTAGCAGGGGATACGCAGTATTTT.